This T cell receptor beta chain was retrieved from a study of blood T cell repertoires in COVID-19. V lost 0 bases and J lost 0, with 18 bases in between. Germline lookup yields CDR1 LNHDA and CDR2 SQIVND (reference sequence). CDR3 length: 19 residues. The method was immunoSEQ multiplex PCR; TCRdb's version includes in-frame clones alone and lacks a portion of them. The table shows around 130,000 clones, with about 85% occurring only once. The sequenced sample was peripheral blood. The rearrangement links TRBV19 to TRBJ1-5, with a weak D call TRBD1 (5 bases). The sequence derives from a human donor with COVID-19, enrolled during active disease. The donor label of this sample is uncertain. CDR3 protein: CASSIEGYWGENSNQPQHF. The CDR3 DNA reads as TGTGCCAGTAGTATAGAGGGGTATTGGGGGGAGAATAGCAATCAGCCCCAGCATTTT.